What follows are 12 T cell receptor beta chains derived from one specimen sequenced in a study of control samples from healthy donors and cancer patients. Data came from immunoSEQ multiplex PCR; TCRdb stores just in-frame clones and leaves some out. The sample contains 130,000 to 150,000 clones, about nine tenths of which appear only once. Material: blood. The receptors derive from a woman under 40 in good health.

V gene TRBV24-1 combines with J gene TRBJ2-1; no reliable D call. Germline V CDR1 and CDR2: KGHDR, SFDVKD. The CDR3 extends over 14 amino acids. V was trimmed by 4 bases and J by 5 bases, leaving 11 bases between them. The CDR3 protein is CATSDSPGHNEQFF. Here the CDR3 DNA reads TGTGCCACCAGTGACTCCCCGGGTCACAATGAGCAGTTCTTC.

This sequence joins TRBV6-5 and TRBJ2-5, with D tentatively TRBD1 (6 bases). CDR3 length: 14 residues. Germline V CDR1 and CDR2: MNHEY, SVGAGI. The V and J ends lost 2 bases and 5 bases respectively, with 12 bases between them. The CDR3 sequence is CASSYDRRGETQYF. The DNA for the CDR3 is TGTGCCAGCAGTTACGACAGGAGAGGGGAGACCCAGTACTTC.

The rearrangement links TRBV2 to TRBJ2-5; the D is unclear. The germline gives CDR1 SNHLY, CDR2 FYNNEI. The V end was cut by 8 bases, the J end by 7 bases, with 17 bases between. The CDR3 runs to 13 residues. The CDR3 DNA reads TGTGCCAGCGGAGAAGCCTGGGGTGGGACCCAGTACTTC. It is translated as CASGEAWGGTQYF.

This chain connects TRBV11-3 to TRBJ2-7; 9 positions agree with TRBD1. The CDR3 consists of 17 residues. The trim removed 5 bases at V and 0 bases at J, leaving 11 bases unmatched. CDR1 is SGHNT and CDR2 is YENEEA in the germline V gene. The CDR3 bases are TGTGCCAGCAGCCTAAGATCCGGGACAGGGAGCTCCTACGAGCAGTACTTC. Translated: CASSLRSGTGSSYEQYF.

The chain couples TRBV19 to TRBJ2-1, with 14 positions matching TRBD2. Germline CDR1 is LNHDA and CDR2 is SQIVND (reference sequence). The V gene end was trimmed by 6 bases and the J gene end by 8 bases; junction bases not matched to a gene: 6. The CDR3 has 15 amino acids. Here the CDR3 reads CASRTGLAGAHEQFF. The CDR3, as DNA: TGTGCCAGTAGAACGGGACTAGCGGGAGCACATGAGCAGTTCTTC.

The chain carries TRBV30 and TRBJ1-1; 7 bases map to TRBD1. With V trimmed by 4 bases and J by 4 bases, 6 bases remained unmatched. The CDR3 contains 13 residues. Germline loops: CDR1 GTSNPN, CDR2 SVGIG (reference sequence). The CDR3 nucleotides are TGTGCCTGGAACAGGGGATCGGGCACTGAAGCTTTCTTT. Protein sequence: CAWNRGSGTEAFF.

The chain employs TRBV7-2 and TRBJ2-7, with D tentatively TRBD1 (5 bases). The CDR3 is made up of 15 amino acids. V lost 2 bases and J lost 2, with 13 bases in between. The germline V gene encodes CDR1 SGHTA and CDR2 FQGNSA. In nucleotides, the CDR3 is TGTGCCAGCAGCTTAATGTCACAGGACCCCTACGAGCAGTACTTC. It translates to CASSLMSQDPYEQYF.

The chain joins TRBV11-2 to TRBJ2-7; no firm D call. The CDR3 totals 12 residues. V was shortened by 5 bases and J by 3 bases, with 8 bases between the two germline ends. Germline loops: CDR1 SGHAT, CDR2 FQNNGV. In DNA, the CDR3 is TGTGCCAGCAGCACCGTTCTCTACGAGCAGTACTTC. This gives the protein CASSTVLYEQYF.

Notes on this clone: One end of the junction does not line up with germline, which may come from a read error. The genes are TRBV7-8 and TRBJ2-2, with 15 bases fitting TRBD2. Germline loops: CDR1 SGHVS, CDR2 FQNEAQ. The CDR3 length is 17 residues. The CDR3 nucleotides are TGTGCCAGCAGCTTAGGCCAAGGAGGACTAGCGGGAGGGGGCTCGATTTTT. This encodes CASSLGQGGLAGGGSIF.

This clone was observed a single time. The genes are TRBV5-1 and TRBJ1-5; 9 nucleotides match TRBD1. J gave up 5 bases and V 4 bases, and 4 bases lay outside the gene matches. The CDR3 sequence is 14 residues long. Looked up from germline, CDR1 is SGHRS and CDR2 is YFSETQ. The CDR3 is CASSLRTGDQPQHF. The CDR3 DNA reads as TGCGCCAGCAGCCTACGGACAGGGGATCAGCCCCAGCATTTT.

This chain links TRBV14 with TRBJ2-7; TRBD1 matches at 9 bases. From germline, CDR1 is SGHDN and CDR2 FVKESK. J lost 4 bases, V lost 4 bases, and 11 bases had no gene match. The CDR3 spans 16 residues. CDR3 in DNA: TGTGCCAGCAGCCTCGTCGGGGGGACAGGGAAATACGAGCAGTACTTC. Translated, it gives CASSLVGGTGKYEQYF.

This chain links TRBV3-1 (or the pseudogene TRBV3-2) with TRBJ2-3; D call uncertain. The CDR3 covers 13 residues. V shed 0 bases and J shed 9 bases, with 10 bases lying between them. Germline V gene lookup returns CDR1 LGHDT and CDR2 YNNKEL (reference sequence). The CDR3 sequence: CASSQEGIPTQYF. CDR3 DNA: TGTGCCAGCAGCCAAGAAGGTATTCCAACGCAGTATTTT.